These 14 T cell receptor beta chains share one sample of origin, sequenced in a study of blood T cell repertoires in COVID-19. The repertoire was sequenced with immunoSEQ multiplex PCR; TCRdb's copy has only in-frame clones and lacks some. The sample contains 180,000 or so clones, about 87% of which appear only once. The sequenced sample consisted of peripheral blood. The receptors here all came from a man between 18 and 35 years old with active or convalescent COVID-19.

The chain combines TRBV7-9 with TRBJ2-7, with TRBD1 matching 7 bases. The CDR3 covers 15 residues. Germline CDR1 and CDR2: SEHNR and FQNEAQ (reference sequence). J gave up 1 base and V 5 bases, and 8 bases lay outside the gene matches. DNA for the CDR3: TGTGCCAGCAGCGCCACCCCGGACAGGTCCTACGAGCAGTACTTC. Its translation: CASSATPDRSYEQYF.

CDR3 nucleotide sequence: TGCGCCAGCAGCCAAGGGGGGGGTCTGACCGAAGAGACCCAGTACTTC. Protein product: CASSQGGGLTEETQYF. This rearrangement joins TRBV4-1 to TRBJ2-5, with 7 bases aligning to TRBD2. CDR1 and CDR2 (germline): MGHRA, YSYEKL. V lost 1 base to trimming and J lost 3 bases; unmatched junction nucleotides: 8. The CDR3 spans 16 residues.

This chain links TRBV29-1 with TRBJ2-5; maybe TRBD1 (6 bases). Germline V lookup: CDR1 SQVTM, CDR2 ANQGSEA. The CDR3 loop spans 12 amino acids. The V end was cut by 7 bases, the J end by 4 bases, with 13 bases between. The CDR3 protein is CSGYRDPETQYF. The CDR3 nucleotides are TGCAGCGGATACAGGGACCCAGAGACCCAGTACTTC. Looking up the rest from reference TRBV29-1 and TRBJ2-5 gives the full variable domain: SAVISQKPSRDICQRGTSLTIQCQVDSQVTMMFWYRQQPGQSLTLIATANQGSEATYESGFVIDKFPISRPNLTFSTLTVSNMSPEDSSIYLCSGYRDPETQYFGPGTRLLVL.

The gene calls are TRBV27 and TRBJ1-5; D perhaps matches TRBD1 (5 bases). The CDR3 length is 14 residues. Germline V gives CDR1 MNHEY, CDR2 SMNVEV (reference sequence). V lost 3 bases to trimming and J lost 3 bases, with 9 bases between them. CDR3 nucleotide sequence: TGTGCCAGCAGTTTTGGAGGGGCCAATCAGCCCCAGCATTTT. Translating it yields CASSFGGANQPQHF.

This chain's CDR3 is CSVAVSISGNTIYF. In nucleotides, the CDR3 is TGCAGCGTTGCGGTATCGATCTCTGGAAACACCATATATTTT. The chain combines TRBV29-1 with TRBJ1-3; the D is unclear. The V end was cut by 4 bases, the J end by 0 bases, with 10 bases between. The CDR3 is 14 residues long. Germline CDR1 and CDR2: SQVTM and ANQGSEA.

The chain uses TRBV5-1 and TRBJ2-5; the D is unclear. The CDR3 has 12 amino acids. The germline V gene encodes CDR1 SGHRS and CDR2 YFSETQ. V dropped 0 bases and J dropped 3 bases, with 3 bases sitting between them. CDR3 nucleotides: TGCGCCAGCAGCTTGGATAAAGAGACCCAGTACTTC. It encodes CASSLDKETQYF.

V and J are TRBV12-3 or TRBV12-4 and TRBJ1-2; D may be TRBD1 (6 bases). The CDR3 loop spans 12 amino acids. V was cut by 8 bases and J by 2 bases, with 9 bases left in between. The DNA for the CDR3 is TGTGCCAGCGGGCAGGGGAACTATGGCTACACCTTC. It yields the protein CASGQGNYGYTF.

The chain joins TRBV10-1 to TRBJ2-2, with 8 bases identical to TRBD1. V was clipped by 4 bases and J by 2 bases; unmatched bases: 18. The CDR3 has 20 amino acids. In germline, CDR1 is WNHNN, CDR2 SYGVQD (reference sequence). CDR3 bases: TGCGCCAGCAGTGGAATGTCAGGGGGCCCAAATCAATTCAACACCGGGGAGCTGTTTTTT. Translating it yields CASSGMSGGPNQFNTGELFF.

The chain uses TRBV28 and TRBJ2-7; D is possibly TRBD2 (6 bases). Germline CDR1 and CDR2: MDHEN and SYDVKM. CDR3 length: 14 amino acids. The V and J ends lost 6 bases and 2 bases respectively, with 14 bases between them. The CDR3 DNA follows: TGTGCCAGCAGCCTGAGCTGGGGGGCCTACGAGCAGTACTTC. Translated: CASSLSWGAYEQYF.

This clone appeared once. The chain uses TRBV5-1 and TRBJ2-5; 9 bases line up with TRBD1. J lost 6 bases, V lost 4 bases, and 16 bases had no gene match. The CDR3 is 17 amino acids. Germline lookup yields CDR1 SGHRS and CDR2 YFSETQ. The DNA of the CDR3 is TGCGCCAGCAGCCGGTCCACAGGGGGCGATTTTGGACAGACCCAGTACTTC. This sequence encodes CASSRSTGGDFGQTQYF.

This clone has just one count. The V and J genes are TRBV11-2 and TRBJ1-2; TRBD1 matches 8 bases. CDR3 length equals 12 residues. V was clipped by 5 bases and J by 5 bases; unmatched bases: 1. CDR1 and CDR2 (germline): SGHAT, FQNNGV. CDR3 nucleotide sequence: TGTGCCAGCAGCGGACAGGGTTATGGCTACACCTTC. Its translation is CASSGQGYGYTF.

V is TRBV29-1 and J is TRBJ2-1, with TRBD1 matching 11 bases. The CDR3 spans 14 residues. V trimming: 6 bases; J trimming: 3 bases; junction bases outside the gene matches: 4. Germline V gene sequence: CDR1 SQVTM, CDR2 ANQGSEA. CDR3: CSVSGTGGYNEQFF. Here the CDR3 DNA reads TGCAGCGTCTCAGGGACAGGGGGCTACAATGAGCAGTTCTTC.

This rearrangement joins TRBV9 to TRBJ2-3, with D maybe TRBD2 (5 bases). This CDR3 is built from 15 residues. Germline V lookup: CDR1 SGDLS, CDR2 YYNGEE. The germline V and J ends were trimmed by 4 bases and 4 bases, with 16 bases remaining between them. In nucleotides, the CDR3 is TGTGCCAGCAGCTTCAGCGGAATTCGGGCAGATACGCAGTATTTT. This gives the protein CASSFSGIRADTQYF.

The V gene is TRBV2, the J gene TRBJ2-1; 7 bases match TRBD2. V shed 6 bases and J 9 bases; nucleotides not matched to a gene: 8. Germline V lookup: CDR1 SNHLY, CDR2 FYNNEI. The CDR3 runs to 13 residues. The CDR3 spells CASSPTSLGEQFF. CDR3 nucleotide sequence: TGTGCCAGCAGCCCGACTAGCCTAGGTGAGCAGTTCTTC.